The entry that follows covers one TCR beta chain sequence. This entry belongs to a study of blood T cell repertoires in COVID-19. The wider study: Donors in the United States, Italy and Spain gave samples during acute or convalescent COVID-19.

The assay was immunoSEQ multiplex PCR, and TCRdb's table has in-frame clones only and misses some. The data hold just under 50,000 clones, with more than 75% observed a single time. This CDR3 spans 16 amino acids. The V gene end was trimmed by 5 bases and the J gene end by 7 bases; junction bases not matched to a gene: 11. The V gene's germline CDR1 is KGHSH and CDR2 LQKENI. J is TRBJ2-2 and V is TRBV18, with TRBD2 matching over 9 bases. Material for sequencing was peripheral blood. The source is a human donor in a cohort sampled during active COVID-19. The CDR3 bases are TGTGCCAGCTCATCTACTAGCGGGTGGTACATCGGGGAGCTGTTTTTT. This sequence encodes CASSSTSGWYIGELFF.